The subject of this entry is one T cell receptor (beta chain). No antigen is known for it. The entry originates in a study of cytomegalovirus exposure and HLA in healthy donors. Study outcomes and limitations: Prior analysis indicated that the majority of TCR beta V segments exhibited productivity approximately 90% or approximately 30% of the time. A cluster of highly shared sequence variants was likely a sequencing artifact. Among TCR sequences, most were rare, though some public TCRs appeared in many donors. A later analysis showed TCR association rates differing by HLA locus, peaking at DRB1 and lowest at HLA-C.

The PCR was carried out with 60 Vbeta primers and 13 Jbeta primers. This table comes from immunoSEQ multiplex PCR, and its TCRdb copy is limited to in-frame clones, with some not included. The repertoire table contains 150,000 to 200,000 clones. This sequence originates from a boy aged 10-17 years in good health and CMV-seronegative. Sequences were obtained from PBMCs.

CDR3 sequence: CAISEQQTGNYGYTF. The CDR3 DNA reads as TGTGCCATCAGTGAGCAACAGACAGGGAACTATGGCTACACCTTC. This chain joins TRBV10-3 and TRBJ1-2; 7 bases fit TRBD1. Germline CDR1 is ENHRY and CDR2 is SYGVKD. J was trimmed by 2 bases and V by 2 bases; bases with no gene match: 5. The CDR3 has 15 residues.